The present TCR beta chain was sequenced within a study of CD8+CD57+ T cells in acquired aplastic anemia (dated by TCRdb to the late 2010s). At the level of the whole study: Extracted DNA from sorted CD4+ and CD8+ cells averaged 3.2 ug, ranging from roughly 0.17 to 27.4 ug. A CD8+CD57+ expansion meant a frequency higher than the mean frequency seen in healthy subjects.

Profiling of TCR beta VDJ combinations and CDR3 sequences used genomic DNA as the template. TCR repertoire sequencing was run on an Illumina HiSeq 2000. On the study's bioinformatics: TRBV/TRBJ rearrangement plots, CDR3 size and DJ length profiles, and Simpson's diversity index were used to assess repertoires. The most abundant DNA sequence in the deep sequencing data was taken as the immunodominant clone. CDR3 amino acid sequences were screened for sharing across subjects and were compared with published repertoires and the VDJdb database. Clones were called with MiXCR by TCRdb after fastp trimmed the public reads at Q25, and only in-frame beta chains were retained. One record per CDR3 amino acid sequence lists the most common genes and DNA. TCRdb, not the authors, supplied the V and J calls. The sample table holds some 150,000 distinct CDR3 sequences, of which roughly two thirds were seen once. The ten biggest clones cover under 60% of the sample.

V loses 7 bases of germline sequence and J loses 5 bases, and the interval between the two ends is 14 bases. From its cysteine to its phenylalanine, the CDR3 spans 12 amino acids. Kept here is only the CDR3 DNA, which spans 36 bases and is read in frame from base 1. CDR1 and CDR2 are read off the germline V gene as SQVTM and ANQGSEA. With regard to this clonotype: It has no known antigen specificity. Base qualities are missing; no much larger clone stands one base away.

Study-wide findings and limitations: CD8+ Simpson's diversity did not differ significantly between patients and healthy controls (P=0.060). Fewer than 30 CD8+ CDR3 sequences were found in both patients and controls but appeared to be highly expressed in patients and within the immunodominant clones of the patients.

Patients chosen for sequencing had shown expansion of CD8+CD57+ cells by flow cytometry. Severe acquired aplastic anemia was diagnosed in all patients according to International Study of Aplastic Anemia and Agranulocytosis and Camitta criteria. No patient had received any therapy when blood was sampled. The study deep-sequenced TCR repertoires of sorted CD4+ and CD8+ blood T cells from severe aplastic anemia patients and healthy subjects. In the USA, patient enrollment took place under clinicaltrials.gov protocols 00001620, 01623167, 00001397, 00071045, 00081523 and 00961064. Ficoll-Paque density gradient centrifugation was used to isolate peripheral blood mononuclear cells. CD4+ and CD8+ T cells were sorted by FACS or magnetic beads before DNA extraction.

The specimen sequenced was sorted CD4+, CD8+, or CD8+CD57+ T cells (not recorded which) from PBMCs. The chain is encoded by TRBV29-1 joined to TRBJ2-5; the D gene may be TRBD1 or TRBD2, since each aligns over 5 bases. This clonotype was sampled from a human donor with aplastic anemia. The CDR3: CSALGEWETQYF. The DNA is as follows: TGCAGCGCCCTGGGGGAGTGGGAGACCCAGTACTTC.